Each of the 21 T cell receptor beta chains below was sequenced from the same sample in a study of cytomegalovirus exposure and HLA in healthy donors. The PCR had 60 Vbeta and 13 Jbeta primers. TCRdb's table, derived via immunoSEQ multiplex PCR, lists solely in-frame clones and lacks some. This sample has about 64,000 clones; more than 60% occur once, and the top ten carry around 5.1%. The sequenced sample consisted of PBMCs. The source of these receptors is a male donor in good health and CMV-seropositive.

The chain recombines TRBV28 with TRBJ2-5; D may be TRBD2 (5 bases). Looked up from germline, CDR1 is MDHEN and CDR2 is SYDVKM. The CDR3 contains 14 residues. Deletions cut 11 bases from V and 11 bases from J, with 27 bases between. CDR3 DNA sequence: TGTGCCGCATCAAGGCCAGGTATCCAATGGGAGCAGTACTTC. The encoded protein is CAASRPGIQWEQYF. The full variable domain, in which reference TRBV28 and TRBJ2-5 provide the parts outside the CDR3, is DVKVTQSSRYLVKRTGEKVFLECVQDMDHENMFWYRQDPGLGLRLIYFSYDVKMKEKGDIPEGYSVSREKKERFSLILESASTNQTSMYLCAASRPGIQWEQYFGPGTRLLVL.

This chain connects TRBV18 to TRBJ2-5; D may be TRBD2 (5 bases). The CDR3 contains 13 residues. In germline, CDR1 is KGHSH, CDR2 LQKENI. The V end was cut by 3 bases, the J end by 5 bases, with 10 bases between. For the CDR3, the DNA is TGTGCCAGCTCACCTCCGGGGTGGGAGACCCAGTACTTC. This encodes CASSPPGWETQYF.

The gene calls are TRBV7-2 and TRBJ2-1, with 10 bases aligning to TRBD2. CDR1 is SGHTA, CDR2 FQGNSA, per germline. The trim removed 5 bases at V and 6 bases at J, leaving 4 bases unmatched. CDR3 length: 14 amino acids. This CDR3 reads CASSRQRGGNEQFF. The CDR3 DNA reads TGTGCCAGCAGCCGTCAGCGGGGGGGCAATGAGCAGTTCTTC.

This clone appeared once. The sample has other DNA sequences that encode this CDR3 too. The chain employs TRBV5-6 and TRBJ2-5; 10 nucleotides match TRBD2. Losses at the gene ends were 0 bases for V and 4 bases for J; bases not matched to a gene: 3. The germline CDR1 and CDR2 sequences are SGHDT and YYEEEE. The CDR3 runs 15 residues. The CDR3 protein is CASSLVAGGRETQYF. CDR3 in DNA: TGTGCCAGCAGCTTGGTAGCGGGGGGAAGAGAGACCCAGTACTTC.

The chain joins TRBV5-4 to TRBJ2-7, with 7 bases matching TRBD2. Germline V lookup: CDR1 SGHNT, CDR2 YYREEE (reference sequence). The CDR3 is 14 residues long. V gave up 2 bases and J gave up 3 bases; unmatched junction bases: 5. CDR3 amino acids: CASSFGRGGYEQYF. CDR3 sequence (DNA): TGTGCCAGCAGCTTTGGGAGGGGAGGCTACGAGCAGTACTTC.

The CDR3 DNA sequence: TGTGCCAGCAGTCCCCCAGACTATAGCAATCAGCCCCAGCATTTT. Its translation: CASSPPDYSNQPQHF. This rearrangement joins TRBV28 to TRBJ1-5; D not certain. Germline CDR1 is MDHEN and CDR2 is SYDVKM. There are 15 residues in the CDR3. V was pared by 5 bases and J by 0 bases, with 11 bases between.

To note about this clone: This sample includes further DNA sequences coding for the same CDR3. The chain links TRBV5-5 to TRBJ1-1; TRBD1 aligns across 11 bases. This CDR3 contains 14 residues. V shed 2 bases and J 5 bases; nucleotides not matched to a gene: 2. Germline lookup yields CDR1 SGHKS and CDR2 YYEKEE (reference sequence). The DNA of the CDR3 is TGTGCCAGCAGCTTAGGACAGGGGGCAACTGAAGCTTTCTTT. Translated, it gives CASSLGQGATEAFF.

This clone has just a few counts. This chain uses TRBV30 with TRBJ2-7; D gene uncertain. The V end was cut by 5 bases, the J end by 0 bases, with 5 bases between. This CDR3 comprises 11 residues. Germline values: CDR1 GTSNPN, CDR2 SVGIG (reference sequence). For the CDR3, the DNA is TGTGCCTGGTCGGTCTCCTACGAGCAGTACTTC. Translation gives CAWSVSYEQYF.

This chain connects TRBV7-2 to TRBJ1-6; TRBD1 might be the D (5 bases). CDR3 size: 16 residues. Between the trimmed V and J ends, which lost 2 bases and 6 bases, there was a span of 14 bases. Germline CDR1 is SGHTA and CDR2 is FQGNSA. The CDR3 DNA follows: TGTGCCAGCAGCTTAAACGGGGGAAGTGGTAATTCACCCCTCCACTTT. It translates to CASSLNGGSGNSPLHF.

The chain combines TRBV4-2 with TRBJ2-3, with 15 bases fitting TRBD2. Germline CDR1 and CDR2: LGHNA and YNFKEQ. The CDR3 length is 20 residues. V lost 2 bases and J lost 1; bases outside the gene matches: 10. The CDR3 DNA sequence: TGTGCCAGCAGCCAATGGGCCGGGACTAGCGGGGGGCAAGGCACAGATACGCAGTATTTT. It encodes CASSQWAGTSGGQGTDTQYF.

The CDR3 region is CASSIERGSYEQYF. Written as DNA, the CDR3 is TGTGCCAGCAGCATCGAACGAGGTTCCTACGAGCAGTACTTC. This sequence joins TRBV28 and TRBJ2-7, with unresolved D. V was clipped by 6 bases and J by 1 base, with 13 bases between them. This CDR3 spans 14 amino acids. Per the germline V gene, CDR1 is MDHEN and CDR2 is SYDVKM. The whole variable domain, remainder taken from reference TRBV28 and TRBJ2-7, is DVKVTQSSRYLVKRTGEKVFLECVQDMDHENMFWYRQDPGLGLRLIYFSYDVKMKEKGDIPEGYSVSREKKERFSLILESASTNQTSMYLCASSIERGSYEQYFGPGTRLTVT.

This clone rates as large. The V call is TRBV4-3, the J call TRBJ1-1; tentative D call: TRBD1 (5 bases). Per germline, CDR1 LGHNA and CDR2 YSLEER. This CDR3 comprises 18 residues. Between the trimmed V and J ends, which lost 0 bases and 0 bases, there was a span of 17 bases. Written as DNA, the CDR3 is TGCGCCAGCAGCCAAGATTATAGGGGAATACGGATGAACACTGAAGCTTTCTTT. This translates into CASSQDYRGIRMNTEAFF.

Only a few counts were recorded for this clone. This rearrangement joins TRBV5-4 to TRBJ1-1, with a weak D call TRBD1 (6 bases). Trimming shortened V by 0 bases and J by 5 bases, and 14 bases separated the two germline ends. Germline lookup yields CDR1 SGHNT and CDR2 YYREEE (reference sequence). The length of the CDR3 is 15 residues. The DNA for the CDR3 is TGTGCCAGCAGCTTGGTTGGTTCGCAGGGGACTGAAGCTTTCTTT. This gives the protein CASSLVGSQGTEAFF.

The V call is TRBV5-4, the J call TRBJ1-5, with unresolved D. This CDR3 contains 13 residues. With 0 bases removed from V and 5 bases from J, the gap between germline ends came to 6 bases. Germline CDR1 reads SGHNT; CDR2 reads YYREEE (reference sequence). The CDR3 here is CASSLDADQPQHF. The CDR3 DNA sequence: TGTGCCAGCAGCTTGGATGCGGATCAGCCCCAGCATTTT.

This sequence joins TRBV5-1 and TRBJ2-5, with 9 bases fitting TRBD2. Germline CDR1 SGHRS, CDR2 YFSETQ. The CDR3 is 17 residues long. V was pared by 4 bases and J by 4 bases, with 14 bases of the junction left unmatched. The CDR3 sequence is CASSPVLTSGGRETQYF. CDR3 nucleotide sequence: TGCGCCAGCAGCCCGGTCCTGACTAGCGGAGGAAGAGAGACCCAGTACTTC.

This chain links TRBV6-5 with TRBJ1-4, with D possibly being TRBD1 (6 bases). Germline CDR1 is MNHEY and CDR2 is SVGAGI. Trimming pared 7 bases from V and 5 bases from J, leaving 17 bases between. This CDR3 region has 15 residues. The CDR3 sequence: CASTLSSGGNEKLFF. In nucleotides, the CDR3 is TGTGCCAGCACTCTAAGTAGCGGGGGCAATGAAAAACTGTTTTTT.

The V and J genes are TRBV4-2 and TRBJ2-5; D perhaps matches TRBD2 (6 bases). V was shortened by 0 bases and J by 5 bases, with 13 bases between the two germline ends. Germline CDR1 reads LGHNA; CDR2 reads YNFKEQ. There are 15 residues in the CDR3. The CDR3 bases are TGTGCCAGCAGCCAAGATTTTGGGAGGCAGGAGACCCAGTACTTC. Translating it yields CASSQDFGRQETQYF.

V and J are TRBV4-1 and TRBJ1-2; D gene unclear. Per germline, CDR1 MGHRA and CDR2 YSYEKL. The CDR3 totals 13 residues. V was shortened by 1 base and J by 2 bases, with 5 bases between the two germline ends. For the CDR3, the DNA is TGCGCCAGCAGCCAAGGACAAAACTATGGCTACACCTTC. This translates into CASSQGQNYGYTF.

The chain carries TRBV5-6 and TRBJ2-5; D may be TRBD2 (6 bases). V was clipped by 1 base and J by 1 base, with 11 bases between them. The germline CDR1 and CDR2 sequences are SGHDT and YYEEEE. CDR3 length: 15 residues. CDR3: CASSLWRGRQETQYF. The CDR3 DNA is TGTGCCAGCAGCTTGTGGCGGGGTCGCCAAGAGACCCAGTACTTC.

This clone was recorded a few times. Other DNA sequences from this sample encode an identical CDR3 as well. This chain uses TRBV4-3 with TRBJ2-3, with 9 bases that match TRBD2. This CDR3 has 15 residues. Looked up from germline, CDR1 is LGHNA and CDR2 is YSLEER. V was clipped by 0 bases and J by 4 bases; unmatched bases: 2. The CDR3 loop reads CASSQDRGGADTQYF. The CDR3 DNA reads as TGCGCCAGCAGCCAAGATCGCGGGGGGGCAGATACGCAGTATTTT.

This chain links TRBV7-2 with TRBJ2-7; perhaps TRBD2 as D (6 bases). CDR1 and CDR2 (germline): SGHTA, FQGNSA. V dropped 1 base and J dropped 0 bases, with 16 bases sitting between them. The CDR3 has 17 residues. CDR3 bases: TGTGCCAGCAGCTTAGGGGGGTGGGGGGTAGGCTCCTACGAGCAGTACTTC. Its translation is CASSLGGWGVGSYEQYF. Based on the CDR3 plus reference TRBV7-2 and TRBJ2-7, the full variable domain is GAGVSQSPSNKVTEKGKDVELRCDPISGHTALYWYRQSLGQGLEFLIYFQGNSAPDKSGLPSDRFSAERTGGSVSTLTIQRTQQEDSAVYLCASSLGGWGVGSYEQYFGPGTRLTVT.